This TCR beta chain was obtained from a study of cytomegalovirus exposure and HLA in healthy donors (dated by TCRdb to about 2017). In the study overall: A later analysis indicated that the 120 or so validation repertoires were generated on the platform also employed for the approximately 700 repertoires of the first cohort. In addition to the first cohort of approximately 650 subjects, a separate validation cohort of some 120 different subjects was used. The study aimed to test whether cataloging public T cell receptors could reveal signatures of past pathogen exposure. The study combined high-throughput TCR immunosequencing, statistical association of individual TCRs with disease status, and machine learning to predict cytomegalovirus infection status. The investigation overall reported the following: Most TCR sequences were observed very rarely across donors, whereas some public TCRs were present in many individuals. The classifier was reported to diagnose cytomegalovirus status with high specificity and sensitivity in both the original cohort and the validation cohort. The authors suggested that the approach could potentially be generalized to other disease states and immunological phenotypes. Three of the identified cytomegalovirus-associated TCR beta chains were confirmed in vitro to be specific for cytomegalovirus antigens. In the study, some 160 TCR beta chains were listed as associated with cytomegalovirus. Of the cluster scores, approximately 95% were above 0 in a later analysis, which found that TCRs clustered in the first cohort also tended to co-occur in the 120 validation repertoires. All 120 or so repertoires were used to score co-occurrence in the validation cohort in a later analysis, because that analysis had no HLA typing for the cohort.

The library relied on the immunoSEQ multiplex PCR assay. The authors' pipeline ran thus. A statistical classification framework was built for diagnosing cytomegalovirus status from the catalog of TCR beta chain sequences. TCRdb re-hosts the immuneACCESS table, in-frame sequences only. Its copies lack some clones; in the studies checked, an unresolved V gene accounts for under half of them, and the cause for the rest is not known. The V and J calls and clone size come from that table; D and trimming were worked out from the DNA. The sample table holds roughly 250,000 clones, of which around 88% were seen once. 0.95% to 1.5% of the sample belongs to the ten largest clones. The donors were included in the validation cohort of around 120 subjects, a group kept apart from the approximately 670-subject first cohort. With respect to this clone: The target of this receptor is not known. Base qualities were left out, and no much larger clone turns up one base away.

Inclusive of the bounding cysteine and phenylalanine, the CDR3 is 14 residues long. Only CDR3 DNA remains: 42 bases, in frame from the first base. The germline V gene (reference sequence) supplies CDR1 MNHEY and CDR2 SMNVEV. The junction shows trimming of 9 bases on V and 7 bases on J, and the gene matches do not reach 8 bases of it. Sample: PBMCs. The receptor's source is a woman aged 25 to 39 in good health and CMV-seropositive. The rearranged chain carries TRBV27 and TRBJ2-1, with 11 bases aligning to TRBD1. CDR3 sequence: CASSGQGARNEQFF. The DNA sequence follows: TGTGCCAGTAGTGGACAGGGGGCGCGAAATGAGCAGTTCTTC.